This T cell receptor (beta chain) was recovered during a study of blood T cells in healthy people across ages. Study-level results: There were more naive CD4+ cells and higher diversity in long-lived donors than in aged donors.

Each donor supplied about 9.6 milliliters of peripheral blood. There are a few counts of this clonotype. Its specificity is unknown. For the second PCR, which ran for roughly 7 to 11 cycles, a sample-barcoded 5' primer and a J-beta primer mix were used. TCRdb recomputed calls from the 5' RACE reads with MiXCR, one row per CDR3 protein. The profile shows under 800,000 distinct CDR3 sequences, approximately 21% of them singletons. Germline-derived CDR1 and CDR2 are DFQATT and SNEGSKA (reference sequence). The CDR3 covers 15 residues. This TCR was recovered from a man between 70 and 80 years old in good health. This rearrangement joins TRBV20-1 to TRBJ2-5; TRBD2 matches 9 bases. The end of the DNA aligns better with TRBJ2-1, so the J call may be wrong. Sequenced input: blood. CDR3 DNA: TGCAGTGCTAGAGATGGCGATAGCGGGAGTTTCGGGCAGTTCTTC. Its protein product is CSARDGDSGSFGQFF.